Listed here are 10 T cell receptor beta chains from one sample, sequenced in a study of blood T cell repertoires in COVID-19. Profiled with immunoSEQ multiplex PCR; TCRdb holds only in-frame clones, not every one. The sample lists about 220,000 clones; roughly 75% were seen once. Sample: peripheral blood. The source of these receptors is a woman in her seventies with acute or convalescent COVID-19.

This clone was counted only a few times. The CDR3 sequence: CASPPPLGGNTEAFF. CDR3 coding DNA: TGTGCCAGCCCGCCCCCCCTCGGGGGGAACACTGAAGCTTTCTTT. The V call is TRBV19, the J call TRBJ1-1; a weak D match, TRBD1 (5 bases). This CDR3 has 15 amino acids. CDR1 is LNHDA, CDR2 SQIVND, per germline (reference sequence). V shed 9 bases and J shed 1 base, with 18 bases lying between them.

The rearrangement uses TRBV6-5 and TRBJ1-1; D is uncertain. V lost 2 bases, J lost 1 base, and 8 bases lay in between. Germline CDR1 MNHEY, CDR2 SVGAGI. CDR3 length: 14 amino acids. The CDR3 sequence is CASSYQVANTEAFF. CDR3 coding DNA: TGTGCCAGCAGTTACCAGGTGGCGAACACTGAAGCTTTCTTT.

This chain uses TRBV14 with TRBJ2-3, with 8 bases fitting TRBD1. J was trimmed by 0 bases and V by 2 bases; bases with no gene match: 4. The V gene's germline CDR1 is SGHDN and CDR2 FVKESK. The CDR3 sequence is 16 residues long. CDR3 residues: CASSQTGGTSTDTQYF. The CDR3 DNA follows: TGTGCCAGCAGCCAAACAGGGGGAACTAGCACAGATACGCAGTATTTT.

This chain links TRBV24-1 with TRBJ2-7; 10 bases fit TRBD1. From germline, CDR1 is KGHDR and CDR2 SFDVKD. Trimming removed 7 bases from V and 2 bases from J; junction bases left unmatched: 7. CDR3 size: 15 residues. The CDR3 reads CATRYRDRGTYEQYF. CDR3 DNA sequence: TGTGCCACCAGATACCGGGACAGGGGTACCTACGAGCAGTACTTC.

In DNA, the CDR3 is TGTGCCAGCAGCACCCCTTGGACTAGCGGGGGGGGCGAGCAGTACGTC. Amino acids: CASSTPWTSGGGEQYV. This chain connects TRBV9 to TRBJ2-7, with 15 bases aligning to TRBD2. This CDR3 is 16 amino acids long. J lost 6 bases, V lost 4 bases, and 8 bases had no gene match. The germline gives CDR1 SGDLS, CDR2 YYNGEE.

The gene calls are TRBV9 and TRBJ2-5; TRBD2 matches at 11 bases. The CDR3 length is 16 residues. The germline V gene has CDR1 SGDLS and CDR2 YYNGEE. V shed 0 bases and J 3 bases; nucleotides not matched to a gene: 4. The DNA for the CDR3 is TGTGCCAGCAGCGTAGAGGGTAGCGGGGGGGAAGAGACCCAGTACTTC. Protein product: CASSVEGSGGEETQYF.

The V gene is TRBV11-2, the J gene TRBJ2-1; maybe TRBD2 (5 bases). The CDR3 contains 15 residues. Germline loops: CDR1 SGHAT, CDR2 FQNNGV. Trimming left V 8 bases short and J 4 bases short, with 18 bases between. The CDR3, as DNA: TGTGCCAGCGCCTCCTCGAGCGGTGCATACAATGAGCAGTTCTTC. This translates into CASASSSGAYNEQFF.

This sequence joins TRBV30 and TRBJ1-4; D unclear. The CDR3 totals 14 residues. V was trimmed by 3 bases and J by 1 base, leaving 9 bases between them. The germline gives CDR1 GTSNPN, CDR2 SVGIG (reference sequence). The CDR3 here is CAWRPGGTNEKLFF. CDR3 nucleotides: TGTGCCTGGAGACCCGGAGGAACTAATGAAAAACTGTTTTTT.

CDR3 DNA: TGTGCCAGCAGTCTCGGGCGGGGTTGGGAGCAGTACTTC. Translating gives CASSLGRGWEQYF. The gene calls are TRBV12-3 or TRBV12-4 and TRBJ2-7, with a possible D match to TRBD2 (6 bases). V was clipped by 5 bases and J by 7 bases, with 15 bases between them. The CDR3 sequence is 13 residues long.

This clone was observed a handful of times. The V and J genes are TRBV4-2 and TRBJ1-4; 8 positions agree with TRBD1. CDR3 length: 16 amino acids. CDR1 is LGHNA and CDR2 is YNFKEQ in the germline V gene. The V and J ends lost 0 bases and 6 bases, in that order; junction bases with no gene match: 6. CDR3 sequence: CASSQEGQGAYEKLFF. The CDR3 bases are TGTGCCAGCAGCCAAGAAGGGCAGGGGGCTTATGAAAAACTGTTTTTT.